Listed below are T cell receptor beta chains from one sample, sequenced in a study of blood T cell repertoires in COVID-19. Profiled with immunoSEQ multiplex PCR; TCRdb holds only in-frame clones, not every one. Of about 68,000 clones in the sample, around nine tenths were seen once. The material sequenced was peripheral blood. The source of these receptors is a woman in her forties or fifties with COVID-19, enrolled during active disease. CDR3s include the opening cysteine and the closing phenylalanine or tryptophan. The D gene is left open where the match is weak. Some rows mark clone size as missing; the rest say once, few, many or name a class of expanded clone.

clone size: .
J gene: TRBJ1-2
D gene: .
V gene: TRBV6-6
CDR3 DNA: TGTGCCAGCAGTCCTCAGGGCGGCTACACCTTC
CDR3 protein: CASSPQGGYTF

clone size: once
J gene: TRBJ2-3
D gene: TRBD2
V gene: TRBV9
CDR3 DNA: TGTGCCAGCAGCGTGAGCGGGGGGGGCCCAGATACGCAGTATTTT
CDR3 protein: CASSVSGGGPDTQYF

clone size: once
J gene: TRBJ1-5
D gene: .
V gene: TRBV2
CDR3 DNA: TGTGCCAGCAGTGAAGGAGAGGGTTATCAGCCCCAGCATTTT
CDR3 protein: CASSEGEGYQPQHF

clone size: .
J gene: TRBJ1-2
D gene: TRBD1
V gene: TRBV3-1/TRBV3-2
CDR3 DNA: TGTGCCAGCAGCCAAGGACAGGACAGGACCTATGGCTACACCTTC
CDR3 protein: CASSQGQDRTYGYTF

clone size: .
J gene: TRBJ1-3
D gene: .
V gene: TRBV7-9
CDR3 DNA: TGTGCCAGCAGCACCCTAGGAGGGGTCCTTCCTTCACCCTCTGGAAACACCATATATTTT
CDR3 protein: CASSTLGGVLPSPSGNTIYF

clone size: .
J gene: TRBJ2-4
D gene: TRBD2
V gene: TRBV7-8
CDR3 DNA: TGTGCCAGCAGCTTAGGGGGAGGGACCAAAAACATTCAGTACTTC
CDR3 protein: CASSLGGGTKNIQYF

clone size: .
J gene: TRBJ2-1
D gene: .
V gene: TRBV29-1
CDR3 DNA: TGCAGCGTTGGGGAGATTTACTACAATGAGCAGTTCTTC
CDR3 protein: CSVGEIYYNEQFF

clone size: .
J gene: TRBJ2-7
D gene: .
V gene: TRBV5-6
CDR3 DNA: TGTGCCAGCAGCCCCCTTAGGGGCTGGAACGAGCAGTACTTC
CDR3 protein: CASSPLRGWNEQYF

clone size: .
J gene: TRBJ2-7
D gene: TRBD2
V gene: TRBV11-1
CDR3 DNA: TGTGCCAGCAGCGCAAACAGCGGGAGGGCCTACGAGCAGTACTTC
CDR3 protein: CASSANSGRAYEQYF

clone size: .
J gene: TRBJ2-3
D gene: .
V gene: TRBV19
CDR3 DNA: TGTGCCAGTAGTGTTAGCGGCACAGATACGCAGTATTTT
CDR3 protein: CASSVSGTDTQYF

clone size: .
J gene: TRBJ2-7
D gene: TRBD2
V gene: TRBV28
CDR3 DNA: TGTGCCAGCAGTTTGGGGACTAGCTCCTACGAGCAGTACTTC
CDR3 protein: CASSLGTSSYEQYF

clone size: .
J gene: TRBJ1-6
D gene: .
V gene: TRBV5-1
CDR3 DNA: TGCGCCAGCAGCTTGGCAGGGACCGGGAGGTCACCCCTCCACTTT
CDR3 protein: CASSLAGTGRSPLHF

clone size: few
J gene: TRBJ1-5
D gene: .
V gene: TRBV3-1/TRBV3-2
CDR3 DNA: TGTGCCAGCAGCCTTGACAGAACGGGGGGATCTAATCAGCCCCAGCATTTT
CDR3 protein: CASSLDRTGGSNQPQHF

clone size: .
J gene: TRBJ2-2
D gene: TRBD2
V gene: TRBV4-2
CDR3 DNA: TGTGCCAGCAGCTTCGGACTAGCGGAAAACACCGGGGAGCTGTTTTTT
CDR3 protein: CASSFGLAENTGELFF

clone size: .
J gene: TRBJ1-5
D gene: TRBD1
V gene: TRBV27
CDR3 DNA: TGTGCCAGCAGTTTCCTCCCAACAGGGGGGAATCAGCCCCAGCATTTT
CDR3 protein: CASSFLPTGGNQPQHF

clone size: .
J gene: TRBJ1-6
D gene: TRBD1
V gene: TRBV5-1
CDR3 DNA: TGCGCCAGCAGCCTAGGACAGGACCCTGTCCGGGGAAATTCACCCCTCCACTTT
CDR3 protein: CASSLGQDPVRGNSPLHF

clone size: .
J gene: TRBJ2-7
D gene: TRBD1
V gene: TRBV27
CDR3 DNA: TGTGCCAGCAGTCCTGGACAGGGCCTTCCCCACTCCTACGAGCAGTACTTC
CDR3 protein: CASSPGQGLPHSYEQYF

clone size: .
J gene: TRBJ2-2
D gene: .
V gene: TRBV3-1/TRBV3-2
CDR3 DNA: TGTGCCAGCAGCCTCCTCACCGGGGAGCTGTTTTTT
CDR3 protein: CASSLLTGELFF

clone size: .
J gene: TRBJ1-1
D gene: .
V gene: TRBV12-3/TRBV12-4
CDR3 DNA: TGTGCCAGCACCACTTACCCGTCCACTGAAGCTTTCTTT
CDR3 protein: CASTTYPSTEAFF

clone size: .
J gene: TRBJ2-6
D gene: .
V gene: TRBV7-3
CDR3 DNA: TGTGCCAGCAGCAACGAACTAGGTTCCGGGGCCAACGTCCTGACTTTC
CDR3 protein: CASSNELGSGANVLTF

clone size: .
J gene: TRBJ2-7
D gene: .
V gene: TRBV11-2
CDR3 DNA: TGTGCCAGCAGCTTTCACTACGAGCAGTACTTC
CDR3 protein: CASSFHYEQYF

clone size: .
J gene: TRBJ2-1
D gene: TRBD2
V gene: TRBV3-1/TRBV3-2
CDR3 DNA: TGTGCCAGCAGCTCCCTAGCGGGAAGGACCTACAATGAGCAGTTCTTC
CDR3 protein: CASSSLAGRTYNEQFF

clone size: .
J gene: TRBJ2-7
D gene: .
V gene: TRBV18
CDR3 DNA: TGTGCCAGCTCACCGGGGCACGAGCAGTACTTC
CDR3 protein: CASSPGHEQYF

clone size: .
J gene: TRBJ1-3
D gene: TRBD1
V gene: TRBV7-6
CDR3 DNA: TGTGCCAGCAGCTTAGGACCGGGACAGGGAAACACCATATATTTT
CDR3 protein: CASSLGPGQGNTIYF

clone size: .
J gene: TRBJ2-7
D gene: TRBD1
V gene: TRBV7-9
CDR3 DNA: TGTGCCAGCAGTGCTGGGACAGCCTTCTCCTACGAGCAGTACTTC
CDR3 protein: CASSAGTAFSYEQYF

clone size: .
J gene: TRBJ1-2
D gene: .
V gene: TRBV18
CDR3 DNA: TGTGCCAGCTCACCTACGCAGGGGTCTGATGGCTACACCTTC
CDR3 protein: CASSPTQGSDGYTF

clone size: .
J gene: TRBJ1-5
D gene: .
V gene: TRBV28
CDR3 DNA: TGTGCCAGCAGTTTACGCACACTGAGGGATAGCAATCAGCCCCAGCATTTT
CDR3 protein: CASSLRTLRDSNQPQHF

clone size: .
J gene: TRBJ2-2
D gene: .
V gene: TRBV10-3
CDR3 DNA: TGTGCCATCGGCCTGCAGAAGACGAACACCGGGGAGCTGTTTTTT
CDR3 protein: CAIGLQKTNTGELFF

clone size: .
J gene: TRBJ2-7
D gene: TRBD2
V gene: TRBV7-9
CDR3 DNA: TGTGCCAGCAGCTTTGAATTTTTAGCGGGAGTGAGCTACGAGCAGTACTTC
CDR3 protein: CASSFEFLAGVSYEQYF

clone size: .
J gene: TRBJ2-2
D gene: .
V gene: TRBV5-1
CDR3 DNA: TGCGCCAGCAGCGGAAGGGCAGGGGTCGGCGCCACCGGGGAGCTGTTTTTT
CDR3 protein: CASSGRAGVGATGELFF

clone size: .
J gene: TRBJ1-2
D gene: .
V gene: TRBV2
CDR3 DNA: TGTGCCAGCAGTGGCGGTGGGAACTATGGCTACACCTTC
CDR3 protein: CASSGGGNYGYTF

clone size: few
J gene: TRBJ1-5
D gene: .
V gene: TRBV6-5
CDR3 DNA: TGTGCCAGCAGACCCTTTGGACAGAACAATCAGCCCCAGCATTTT
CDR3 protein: CASRPFGQNNQPQHF

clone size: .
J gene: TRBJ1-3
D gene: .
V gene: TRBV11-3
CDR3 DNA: TGTGCCAGCAGCTTAGAGGGAGCCAGCTCTGGAAACACCATATATTTT
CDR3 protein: CASSLEGASSGNTIYF

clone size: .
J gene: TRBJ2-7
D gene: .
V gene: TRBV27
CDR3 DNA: TGTGCCAGCAGTCTCGGACAGCCCTACGAGCAGTACTTC
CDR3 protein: CASSLGQPYEQYF

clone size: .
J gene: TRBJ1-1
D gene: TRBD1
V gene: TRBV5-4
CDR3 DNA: TGTGCCAGCAGCCTCGGACAGGGGGGAACTGAAGCTTTCTTT
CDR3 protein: CASSLGQGGTEAFF

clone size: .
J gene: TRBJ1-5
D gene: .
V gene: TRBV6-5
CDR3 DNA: TGTGCCAGTGGGGAGATATGGGATAGCAATCAGCCCCAGCATTTT
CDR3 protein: CASGEIWDSNQPQHF

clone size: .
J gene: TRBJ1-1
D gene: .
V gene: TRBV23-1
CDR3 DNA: TGCGCCAGCAGTCAATCGGAGAAGGGGAGGAGGACTGAAGCTTTCTTT
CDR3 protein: CASSQSEKGRRTEAFF

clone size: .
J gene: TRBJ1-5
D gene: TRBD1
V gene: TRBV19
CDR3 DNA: TGTGCCAGTACTCTACTCCCGGGACAGGGCGACCAGCCCCAGCATTTT
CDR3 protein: CASTLLPGQGDQPQHF

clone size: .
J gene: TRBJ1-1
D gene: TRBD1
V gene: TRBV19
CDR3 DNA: TGTGCCAGTAGTACACGTCCCGGGACAGGTCTGAGAACTGAAGCTTTCTTT
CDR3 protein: CASSTRPGTGLRTEAFF

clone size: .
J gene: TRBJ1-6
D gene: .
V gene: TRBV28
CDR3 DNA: TGTGCCAGCAGCGAGACAGTTTATAATTCACCCCTCCACTTT
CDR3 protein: CASSETVYNSPLHF

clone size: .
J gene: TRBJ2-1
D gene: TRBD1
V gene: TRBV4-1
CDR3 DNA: TGCGCCAGCAGCCAAGGAACAGGGGGGTCCTACAATGAGCAGTTCTTC
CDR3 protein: CASSQGTGGSYNEQFF

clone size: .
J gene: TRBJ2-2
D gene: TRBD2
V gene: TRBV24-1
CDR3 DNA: TGTGCCACCAGGGGACTAGCGGGTGACGGGGAGCTGTTTTTT
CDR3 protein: CATRGLAGDGELFF

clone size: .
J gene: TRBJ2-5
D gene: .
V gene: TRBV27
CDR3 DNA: TGTGCCAGCAGTTCCCTCGTCCCCCAAGAGACCCAGTACTTC
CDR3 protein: CASSSLVPQETQYF

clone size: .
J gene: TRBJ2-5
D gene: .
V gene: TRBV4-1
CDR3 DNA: TGCGCCAGCAGCCAAGATAGCACTCCTAAAGAGACCCAGTACTTC
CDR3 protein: CASSQDSTPKETQYF

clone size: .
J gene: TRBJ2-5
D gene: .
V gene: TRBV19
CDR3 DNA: TGTGCCAGTAGTATTGAGCGTAGGAGCGGGACCCAGTACTTC
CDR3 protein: CASSIERRSGTQYF

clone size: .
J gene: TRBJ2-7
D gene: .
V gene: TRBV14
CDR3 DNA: TGTGCCAGCAGCCAGGGTGGGACACCCTTCTACGAGCAGTACTTC
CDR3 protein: CASSQGGTPFYEQYF

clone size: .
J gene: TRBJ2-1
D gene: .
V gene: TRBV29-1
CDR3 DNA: TGCAGCGTTGAACCCTTGGCGGGAATATACAATGAGCAGTTCTTC
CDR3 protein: CSVEPLAGIYNEQFF

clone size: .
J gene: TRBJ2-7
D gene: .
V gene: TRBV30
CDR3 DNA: TGTGCCTGGAGTGTAACTGGCTACGAGCAGTACTTC
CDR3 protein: CAWSVTGYEQYF

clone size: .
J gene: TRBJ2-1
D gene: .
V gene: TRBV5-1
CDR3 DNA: TGCGCCAGCAGCCCGGGGTTGGGTGAGCAGTTCTTC
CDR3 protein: CASSPGLGEQFF

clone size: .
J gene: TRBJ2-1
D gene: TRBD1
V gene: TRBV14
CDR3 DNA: TGTGCCAGCAGCCCTGTACAGGGGCGAGAGGGCAATGAGCAGTTCTTC
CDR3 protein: CASSPVQGREGNEQFF

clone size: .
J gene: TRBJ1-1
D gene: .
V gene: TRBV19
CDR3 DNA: TGTGCCAGTAGTATAACCGGGAGGGGCACTGAAGCTTTCTTT
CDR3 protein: CASSITGRGTEAFF

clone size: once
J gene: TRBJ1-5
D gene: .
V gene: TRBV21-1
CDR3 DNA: TGTGCCAGCAGCACATGGCCAGGACAGGGGACTCAGCCCCAGCATTTT
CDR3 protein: CASSTWPGQGTQPQHF

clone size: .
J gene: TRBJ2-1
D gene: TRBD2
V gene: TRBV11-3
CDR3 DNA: TGTGCCAGCAAGGGGACTAGCACGACATACAATGAGCAGTTCTTC
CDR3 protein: CASKGTSTTYNEQFF

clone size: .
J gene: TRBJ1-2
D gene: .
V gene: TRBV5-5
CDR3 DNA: TGTGCCAGCAGCGGAACCGGGACAACCTATGGCTACACCTTC
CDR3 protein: CASSGTGTTYGYTF

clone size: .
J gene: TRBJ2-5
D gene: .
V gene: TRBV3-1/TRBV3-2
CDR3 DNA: TGTGCCAGCAGCCAAAGTGCCGGCCTAGCGTCAGAGACCCAGTACTTC
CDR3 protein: CASSQSAGLASETQYF